Each of the 15 T cell receptor beta chains below was sequenced from the same sample in a study of vaccination and CD4 T cells after COVID-19. No antigen has been identified for these receptors. An Oncomine TCR Beta short-read assay was used to sequence the DNA from cultured CD4+ T cells. One entry per CDR3 protein, called by TCRdb with MiXCR from the PCR reads. The table records 15,000 or so distinct CDR3 sequences, approximately 30% of them present only once. Treatment meaning: approximately 9-day PBMC culture with coronavirus spike peptide pools or control peptides (ViraFEST assay). Sequences were obtained from cultured CD4+ T cells from blood. These receptors came from a human donor with COVID-19.

In DNA form, the CDR3 reads TGCAGTGCTAGTTCTAGCACAGATACGCAGTATTTT. Translating it yields CSASSSTDTQYF. The J gene is TRBJ2-3, the V gene TRBV20-1; D is undetermined. The germline CDR1 and CDR2 sequences are DFQATT and SNEGSKA (reference sequence). The CDR3 has 12 amino acids. V was cut by 3 bases and J by 0 bases, with 4 bases left in between.

This clonotype was seen just once. The conserved phenylalanine or tryptophan is not found at the CDR3 terminus, so this likely reflects a read error. No DNA is shown, since the ends of the CDR3 on it are uncertain; the CDR3 is the one TCRdb lists. The CDR3 loop is CASSEREEVYKYL. V and J are TRBV6-1 and TRBJ2-7; TRBD2, the D gene given by the table, was not confirmed from the DNA. The CDR3 numbers 13 amino acids, ends counted. In germline, CDR1 is MNHNS, CDR2 SASEGT.

The chain recombines TRBV6-5 with TRBJ2-3; the D is unclear. Germline V gene sequence: CDR1 MNHEY, CDR2 SVGAGI. The CDR3 runs 13 residues. Deletions cut 4 bases from V and 5 bases from J, with 10 bases between. Written as DNA, the CDR3 is TGTGCCAGCAGTTCGCAATGGTTAGATACGCAGTATTTT. It encodes CASSSQWLDTQYF.

The chain joins TRBV28 to TRBJ1-2; D might be TRBD1 (5 bases). V lost 4 bases and J 2 bases, leaving 5 bases between the germline ends. The CDR3 covers 12 residues. Germline CDR1 and CDR2: MDHEN and SYDVKM. In DNA form, the CDR3 reads TGTGCCAGCAGTTCAGGGAACTATGGCTACACCTTC. Translated, it gives CASSSGNYGYTF.

The J gene is TRBJ1-5, the V gene TRBV6-2 or TRBV6-3; 12 bases agree with TRBD1. There are 18 residues in the CDR3. Losses at the gene ends were 6 bases for V and 0 bases for J; bases not matched to a gene: 9. Germline V lookup: CDR1 MNHEY, CDR2 SVGEGT. Written as DNA, the CDR3 is TGTGCCAGCAGCTGGGACAGGGGGCTACGAGATAGCAATCAGCCCCAGCATTTT. Residues: CASSWDRGLRDSNQPQHF.

This clonotype was counted a few times. This rearrangement joins TRBV5-1 to TRBJ1-5; D gene unclear. The germline V gene encodes CDR1 SGHRS and CDR2 YFSETQ. The CDR3 totals 13 residues. Between the trimmed V and J ends, which lost 0 bases and 4 bases, there was a span of 5 bases. The CDR3 sequence: CASSLAGNQPQHF. CDR3 bases: TGCGCCAGCAGCTTGGCTGGAAATCAGCCCCAGCATTTT.

This clonotype has just a few counts. The V gene is TRBV7-2, the J gene TRBJ2-3; a possible D gene is TRBD2 (7 bases). The CDR3 loop spans 15 amino acids. Trimming pared 5 bases from V and 1 base from J, leaving 13 bases between. Germline values: CDR1 SGHTA, CDR2 FQGNSA. The CDR3 sequence is CASSPGGTRTDTQYF. The CDR3, as DNA: TGTGCCAGCAGCCCCGGGGGGACACGCACAGATACGCAGTATTTT.

This clonotype was seen a few times. The V call is TRBV20-1, the J call TRBJ2-3, with 9 nucleotides matching TRBD2. Germline loops: CDR1 DFQATT, CDR2 SNEGSKA (reference sequence). This CDR3 is built from 17 residues. The CDR3 sequence is CSQRGAGGRVSTDTQYF. The CDR3 DNA reads as TGCAGCCAAAGAGGGGCGGGGGGGCGAGTTAGTACAGATACGCAGTATTTT.

The V call is TRBV6-5, the J call TRBJ1-6; 8 nucleotides match TRBD1. CDR3 length: 19 residues. Germline assignment: CDR1 MNHEY and CDR2 SVGAGI. V lost 4 bases to trimming and J lost 0 bases; unmatched junction nucleotides: 11. This CDR3 reads CASSSRDRGWSSYNSPLHF. The CDR3 bases are TGTGCCAGCAGTTCACGCGACAGGGGCTGGAGCTCCTATAATTCACCCCTCCACTTT.

V usage is TRBV12-3 or TRBV12-4 and J usage is TRBJ2-1; 8 nucleotides match TRBD2. V dropped 11 bases and J dropped 6; count of bases not matched to a gene: 12. The CDR3 is made up of 14 amino acids. This chain's CDR3 is CASSLGLGGNEQFF. The DNA for the CDR3 is TGTGCCTCCTCCTTGGGACTAGGGGGCAATGAGCAGTTCTTC.

The J gene is TRBJ2-3, the V gene TRBV11-3; unclear D gene. In germline, CDR1 is SGHNT, CDR2 YENEEA. This CDR3 comprises 12 residues. The germline V and J ends were trimmed by 4 bases and 2 bases, with 4 bases remaining between them. This CDR3 reads CASSSTTDTQYF. The CDR3 bases are TGTGCCAGCAGCTCGACCACAGATACGCAGTATTTT.

The chain has TRBV6-1 and TRBJ1-1, with TRBD1 identical over 9 bases. The CDR3 runs to 17 residues. Trimming cost V 6 bases and J 4 bases; bases outside gene matches: 15. CDR1 MNHNS and CDR2 SASEGT come from the germline V gene. The CDR3 DNA reads as TGTGCCAGCAGCCAAACAGGGGGCAGTGGAAAATCCACTGAAGCTTTCTTT. Amino acids: CASSQTGGSGKSTEAFF.

This rearrangement joins TRBV6-7 to TRBJ2-1; TRBD2 matches at 7 bases. TRBV6-7 is assigned to the ORF class and has an uncertain function. The CDR3 length is 12 residues. V lost 2 bases, J lost 10 bases, and 2 bases stayed unmatched. In DNA, the CDR3 is TGTGCCAGCAGTTACCTGACTAGCGAGCAGTTCTTC. It codes for CASSYLTSEQFF.

This rearrangement joins TRBV12-3 or TRBV12-4 to TRBJ1-2, with unresolved D. The V gene lost 5 bases and the J gene lost 7 bases, with 8 bases spanning the gap. The CDR3 length is 11 residues. The DNA of the CDR3 is TGTGCCAGCAGTAACCGACTTGGCTACACCTTC. Translation gives CASSNRLGYTF.

J is TRBJ2-1 and V is TRBV7-3; no clear D gene. In germline, CDR1 is SGHTA, CDR2 FQGTGA. The V end lost 5 bases, the J end lost 10 bases, and 12 bases lay between the germline ends. The CDR3 loop spans 12 amino acids. The CDR3 nucleotides are TGTGCCAGCAGCCCGAATCGGGTGGAGCAGTTCTTC. The encoded protein is CASSPNRVEQFF.